This T cell receptor (beta chain) derives from a study of post-analysis software for immune sequencing data. Study details: Disease courses included relapsing-remitting, secondary progressive and progressive-relapsing multiple sclerosis. Points from the study as a whole: TRBV5-6, TRBV5-1 and TRBV20-1 were among roughly five TRBV segments more frequent in patients than controls. There was significantly lower normalized Chao1 diversity in multiple sclerosis patients than in controls. By F measure, strong co-clustering occurred among samples prepared in the same batch.

About this clonotype itself: The antigen is unknown.

Every TCR beta cDNA library bore unique molecular identifiers. TCRdb fed the PCR reads into MiXCR, producing one record per CDR3 protein. Of about 540,000 distinct CDR3 sequences listed, approximately 31% are singletons. This CDR3 region has 14 residues. Trimming removed 7 bases at V and 0 bases at J, with 11 bases between. CDR1 SGHTA and CDR2 FQGNSA come from the germline V gene. Source material: blood. This sequence joins TRBV7-2 and TRBJ2-3, with D uncertain. The clonotype comes from a girl aged 2-17 years with multiple sclerosis. DNA of the CDR3: TGTGCCAGCAACTCTATTCCTAGCACAGATACGCAGTATTTT. Protein: CASNSIPSTDTQYF.